This T cell receptor beta chain appears in the sequencing data of a study of Ad26.COV2.S vaccination and SARS-CoV-2 variants. Assay used: immunoSEQ multiplex PCR; TCRdb lists only in-frame clones, some missing. The sample consists of 350,000 to 500,000 clones, roughly 90% of them appearing once. CDR3 length: 18 amino acids. Treatment described: 15 to 20 received Ad26.COV2.S at low or high dose, single or two shots; about 5 received placebo; per-sample allocation not given. All samples were drawn on day 63, counting from the first vaccine or placebo injection. Sequenced material: peripheral blood, taken in a trial of Ad26.COV2.S vaccine versus placebo. The chain is built from TRBV12-2 and TRBJ2-1; the table names TRBD2, a call not compared with the DNA. TRBV12-2 is flagged as a pseudogene. The TCR comes from a person between 18 and 65 years old who received the Ad26.COV2.S COVID-19 vaccine or a placebo. CDR3 nucleotides: TGTGCAAGTCGCCCCAAGACTAGCGGGGGGACCTCCTACAATGAGCAGTTCTTC. As protein: CASRPKTSGGTSYNEQFF.